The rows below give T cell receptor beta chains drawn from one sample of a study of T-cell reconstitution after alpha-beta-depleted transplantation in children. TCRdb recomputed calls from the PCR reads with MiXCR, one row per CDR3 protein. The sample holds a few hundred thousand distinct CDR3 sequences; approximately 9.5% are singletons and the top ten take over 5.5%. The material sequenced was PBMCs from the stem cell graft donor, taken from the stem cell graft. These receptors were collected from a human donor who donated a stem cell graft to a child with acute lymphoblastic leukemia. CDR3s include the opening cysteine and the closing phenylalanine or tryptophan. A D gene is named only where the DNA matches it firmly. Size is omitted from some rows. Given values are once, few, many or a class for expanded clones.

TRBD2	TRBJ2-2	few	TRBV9	TGTGCCAGCAGCGTATTTAGCGGGGGGAACACCGGGGAGCTGTTTTTT	CASSVFSGGNTGELFF
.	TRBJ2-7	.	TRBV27	TGTGCCAGCAGTTTGGGCACCAGCTTCGGCGAGCAGTACTTC	CASSLGTSFGEQYF
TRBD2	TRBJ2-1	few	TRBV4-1	TGCGCCAGCAGCCACGGACTAGCGGGTGGACTTTTTGAGCAGTTCTTC	CASSHGLAGGLFEQFF
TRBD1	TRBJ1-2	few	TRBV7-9	TGTGCCAGCAGCCCACACGGGACAGGGACTAACTATGGCTACACCTTC	CASSPHGTGTNYGYTF
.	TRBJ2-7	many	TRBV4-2	TGTGCCAGCAGCCAAGGTGCGGGGGCGTACGAGCAGTACTTC	CASSQGAGAYEQYF
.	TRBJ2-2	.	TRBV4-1	TGCGCCAGCAGCCAAGATCGATCCACCGGGGAGCTGTTTTTT	CASSQDRSTGELFF
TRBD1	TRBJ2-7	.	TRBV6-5	TGTGCCAGCAGTTATCCGATGGACAGGGACCACTTCTACGAGCAGTACTTC	CASSYPMDRDHFYEQYF
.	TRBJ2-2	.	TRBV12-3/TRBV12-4	TGTGCCAGCAGTTTGGGCCTCGGAGGGCTGGACACCGGGGAGCTGTTTTTT	CASSLGLGGLDTGELFF
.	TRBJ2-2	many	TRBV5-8	TGTGCCAGCAGCTTTTATGACGCCGGGGAGCTGTTTTTT	CASSFYDAGELFF
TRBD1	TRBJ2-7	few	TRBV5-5	TGTGCCAGCAGTCCGACAGGGCGTCGGGTCGACGAGCAGTACTTC	CASSPTGRRVDEQYF
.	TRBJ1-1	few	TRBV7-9	TGTGCCAGCAGCTTTACCCTAACAGAACACACTGAAGCTTTCTTT	CASSFTLTEHTEAFF
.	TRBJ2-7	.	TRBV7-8	TGTGCCAGCAGTCAAGGGGGGGCAGGGGGATACGAGCAGTACTTC	CASSQGGAGGYEQYF
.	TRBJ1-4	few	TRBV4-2	TGTGCCAGCAGCCAGGCGACAGAAAAACTGTTTTTT	CASSQATEKLFF
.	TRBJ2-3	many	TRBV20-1	TGCAGTGGTCGGACTTTCACAGATACGCAGTATTTT	CSGRTFTDTQYF
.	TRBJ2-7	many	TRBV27	TGTGCCAGCAGTTTATCAGGTGGCTACGAGCAGTACTTC	CASSLSGGYEQYF
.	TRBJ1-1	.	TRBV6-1	TGTGCCAGCAGGGACCGGGACACTAGGAACACTGAAGCTTTCTTT	CASRDRDTRNTEAFF
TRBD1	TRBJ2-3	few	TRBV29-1	TGCAGCGTTGAAGACTGGACAGGGATGGCCAGCACAGATACGCAGTATTTT	CSVEDWTGMASTDTQYF
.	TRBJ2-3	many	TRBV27	TGTGCCAGCAGTTCTGGCGGGCACACAGATACGCAGTATTTT	CASSSGGHTDTQYF
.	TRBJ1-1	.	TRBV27	TGTGCCAGCAGTTTGTTATTGGGCACTGAAGCTTTCTTT	CASSLLLGTEAFF
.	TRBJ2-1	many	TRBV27	TGTGCCAGCAGTCCCTGGGGCAGCGGCAATGAGCAGTTCTTC	CASSPWGSGNEQFF
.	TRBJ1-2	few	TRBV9	TGTGCCAGCAGCGTGGATAATAACTATGGCTACACCTTC	CASSVDNNYGYTF
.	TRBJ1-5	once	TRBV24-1	TGTGCCACCAGTGATGGGTATAGCAATCAGCCCCAGCATTTT	CATSDGYSNQPQHF
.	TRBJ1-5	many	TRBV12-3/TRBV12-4	TGTGCCAGCAGTTTTAGGCAGCTCAATCAGCCCCAGCATTTT	CASSFRQLNQPQHF
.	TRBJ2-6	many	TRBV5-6	TGTGCCAGCAGCTTAGGTACAGGGTCCGGGGCCAACGTCCTGACTTTC	CASSLGTGSGANVLTF
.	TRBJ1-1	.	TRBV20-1	TGCAGTGCTAGAGATCGTAAGCGGCTGGTCACTGAAGCTTTCTTT	CSARDRKRLVTEAFF
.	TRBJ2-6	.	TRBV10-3	TGTGCCATCAGTGAGACCGGGGACGGGGCCAACGTCCTGACTTTC	CAISETGDGANVLTF
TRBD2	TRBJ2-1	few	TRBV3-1	TGTGCCAGCAGCCAAGATCGATTGGGACTAGCGGGGGCCTACAATGAGCAGTTCTTC	CASSQDRLGLAGAYNEQFF
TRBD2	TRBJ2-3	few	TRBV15	TGTGCCACCAGCACTAACCTACCCGGGGGGGCGGCAGATACGCAGTATTTT	CATSTNLPGGAADTQYF
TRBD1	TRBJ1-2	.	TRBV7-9	TGTGCCAGCACCCATACCCGACAGGGGATCTCTAGGGGCTACACCTTC	CASTHTRQGISRGYTF
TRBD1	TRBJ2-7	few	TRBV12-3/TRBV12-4	TGTGCCAGCAGTTTCAAAACAGGGGGAAACGAGCAGTACTTC	CASSFKTGGNEQYF
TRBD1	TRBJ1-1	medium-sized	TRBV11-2	TGTGCCAGCAGCTTCGGCGGGACAGCTTGGAGGGGAGCTTTCTTT	CASSFGGTAWRGAFF
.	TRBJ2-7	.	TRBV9	TGTGCCAGCAGCCCACGAAGCGGATCCTACGAGCAGTACTTC	CASSPRSGSYEQYF
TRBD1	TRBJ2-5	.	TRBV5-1	TGCGCCAGCAGCGGAACTACAGGGGGCGAGACCCAGTACTTC	CASSGTTGGETQYF
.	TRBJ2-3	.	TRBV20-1	TGCAGTGCTAGGGACCCTGACGGGGTGGGACCCGGACTAGATACGCAGTATTTT	CSARDPDGVGPGLDTQYF
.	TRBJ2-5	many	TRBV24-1	TGTGCCACCAGTGATTTGGTTGGGACCCAGTACTTC	CATSDLVGTQYF
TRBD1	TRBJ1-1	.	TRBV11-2	TGTGCCAGCAGCTGGTGGACAGGGTCGAACACTGAAGCTTTCTTT	CASSWWTGSNTEAFF
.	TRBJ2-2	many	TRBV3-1	TGTGCCAGCAGCCAAGTTCCCGGGGGCCTCACCGGGGAGCTGTTTTTT	CASSQVPGGLTGELFF
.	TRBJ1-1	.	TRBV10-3	TGTGCCATCACTTGGGATGAGTGGAACACTGAAGCTTTCTTT	CAITWDEWNTEAFF
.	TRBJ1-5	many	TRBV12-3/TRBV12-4	TGTGCCAGCAGAAGACAGGCTGGCAATCAGCCCCAGCATTTT	CASRRQAGNQPQHF
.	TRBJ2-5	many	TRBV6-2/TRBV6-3	TGTGCCAGCAGTGTAGAATCAGAGACCCAGTACTTC	CASSVESETQYF
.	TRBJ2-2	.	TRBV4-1	TGCGCCAGCAGCCAAGAAGGGGAAGGGGCGGGGACCGGGGAGCTGTTTTTT	CASSQEGEGAGTGELFF
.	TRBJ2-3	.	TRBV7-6	TGTGCCAGCAGCTTAGGCGCGGAGAGCACAGATACGCAGTATTTT	CASSLGAESTDTQYF
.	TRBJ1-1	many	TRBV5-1	TGCGCCAGCAGCTTTCGGGAGAACACTGAAGCTTTCTTT	CASSFRENTEAFF
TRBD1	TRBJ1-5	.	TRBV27	TGTGCCAGCAGATTGGGACAGGGGGCCGTCAATCAGCCCCAGCATTTT	CASRLGQGAVNQPQHF
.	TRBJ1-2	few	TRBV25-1	TGTGCCAGCAGTGACCTTAACTATGGCTACACCTTC	CASSDLNYGYTF
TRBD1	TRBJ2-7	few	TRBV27	TGTGCCAGCAGTCCACGGGACAGAGCCTACGAGCAGTACTTC	CASSPRDRAYEQYF
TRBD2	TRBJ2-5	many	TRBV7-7	TGTGCCAGCAGTAGGGCTAGCGGGGGGATAGAGACCCAGTACTTC	CASSRASGGIETQYF
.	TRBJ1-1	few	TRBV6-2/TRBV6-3	TGTGCCAGCAGTCTGGGGGGGTACGGTTCTGAAGCTTTCTTT	CASSLGGYGSEAFF
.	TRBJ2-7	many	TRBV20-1	TGCAGTGCTAGGGGGCGGGGGCTTTACGAGCAGTACTTC	CSARGRGLYEQYF
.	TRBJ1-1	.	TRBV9	TGTGCCAGCAGCGTAGAGGGACACATGTTCACTGAAGCTTTCTTT	CASSVEGHMFTEAFF
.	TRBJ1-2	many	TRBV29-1	TGCAGCGTTGCGTTCGGGGAAGGCCTGGGTGGCTACACCTTC	CSVAFGEGLGGYTF
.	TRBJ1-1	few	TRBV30	TGTGCCTGGACCGGGCCCCTCTTTGAAGCTTTCTTT	CAWTGPLFEAFF
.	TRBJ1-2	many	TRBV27	TGTGCCAGCAGTTCGGGCGCGGGGGAGTATGGCTACACCTTC	CASSSGAGEYGYTF
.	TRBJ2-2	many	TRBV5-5	TGTGCCAGCACCATACGACCTACCGGGGAGCTGTTTTTT	CASTIRPTGELFF
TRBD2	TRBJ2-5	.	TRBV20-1	TGCAGTGCTTATCCGGGACTAGCGGGGTTCGGGGGGGAGACCCAGTACTTC	CSAYPGLAGFGGETQYF
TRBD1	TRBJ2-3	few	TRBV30	TGTGCCTGGAGTGGGACAGGCGCAGATACGCAGTATTTT	CAWSGTGADTQYF
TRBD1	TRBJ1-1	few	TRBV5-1	TGCGCCAGCAGCTTGGGCGGACAGGAGAACACTGAAGCTTTCTTT	CASSLGGQENTEAFF
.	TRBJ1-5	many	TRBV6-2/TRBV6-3	TGTGCCAGCAGTTACTCCCGTCAGGGGCCCCAGAATCAGCCCCAGCATTTT	CASSYSRQGPQNQPQHF
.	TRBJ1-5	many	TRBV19	TGTGCCAGTAGTTCCCGGAGCGGTAGCAATCAGCCCCAGCATTTT	CASSSRSGSNQPQHF